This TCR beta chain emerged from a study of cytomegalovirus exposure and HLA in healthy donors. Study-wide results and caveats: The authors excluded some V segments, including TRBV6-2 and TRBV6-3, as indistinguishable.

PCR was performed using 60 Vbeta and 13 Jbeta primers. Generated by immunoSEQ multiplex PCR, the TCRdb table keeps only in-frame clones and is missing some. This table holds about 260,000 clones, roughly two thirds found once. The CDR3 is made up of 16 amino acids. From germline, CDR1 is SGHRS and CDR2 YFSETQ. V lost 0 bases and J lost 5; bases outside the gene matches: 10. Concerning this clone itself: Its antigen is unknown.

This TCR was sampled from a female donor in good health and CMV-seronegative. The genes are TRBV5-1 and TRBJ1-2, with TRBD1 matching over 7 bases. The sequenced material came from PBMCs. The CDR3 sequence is CASSLGFLTGNYGYTF. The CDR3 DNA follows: TGCGCCAGCAGCTTGGGCTTCTTGACAGGGAATTATGGCTACACCTTC.